The 18 T cell receptor beta chains below all came from one sample that was sequenced in a study of Graves' ophthalmopathy and Graves' hyperthyroidism. The sequenced template was RNA, covering the TCR beta CDR3 region. RT-PCR with HTBI primers came first, then second-round multiplex PCR. From the multiplex PCR reads, TCRdb called clonotypes with MiXCR, one entry per CDR3 protein. The repertoire consists of 560,000 or so distinct CDR3 sequences, with just under 40% occurring once and the leading ten covering about 4.2%. Material for sequencing was peripheral blood or thyroid tissue (not recorded which). The receptors shown here come from an adult man with Graves' hyperthyroidism.

The V and J genes are TRBV2 and TRBJ2-2, with D perhaps TRBD1 (6 bases). Germline CDR1 and CDR2: SNHLY and FYNNEI. V gave up 6 bases and J gave up 5 bases, with 16 bases separating them. CDR3 length: 15 amino acids. The chain's CDR3 is CASRDSASRTGELFF. The CDR3 DNA follows: TGTGCCAGCAGGGACAGCGCGTCCAGGACCGGGGAGCTGTTTTTT. The variable domain in full, with the rest retrieved from reference TRBV2 and TRBJ2-2, is EPEVTQTPSHQVTQMGQEVILRCVPISNHLYFYWYRQILGQKVEFLVSFYNNEISEKSEIFDDQFSVERPDGSNFTLKIRSTKLEDSAMYFCASRDSASRTGELFFGEGSRLTVL.

The V call is TRBV2, the J call TRBJ1-6, with D unresolved. The V and J ends lost 5 bases and 9 bases respectively, with 17 bases between them. Germline V CDR1 and CDR2: SNHLY, FYNNEI. The CDR3 has 15 amino acids. CDR3 residues: CASSSGRGPGSPLHF. In DNA form, the CDR3 reads TGTGCCAGCAGTTCAGGAAGAGGGCCGGGTTCACCCCTCCACTTT.

In its sample, this clonotype was seen a few times. The chain recombines TRBV12-3 or TRBV12-4 with TRBJ2-3, with 7 bases fitting TRBD2. CDR3 length: 14 residues. J lost 2 bases, V lost 6 bases, and 5 bases had no gene match. The CDR3 loop is CASRRLADTDTQYF. CDR3 in DNA: TGTGCCAGCAGACGACTAGCAGACACAGATACGCAGTATTTT.

The chain is built from TRBV5-4 and TRBJ2-2; 7 nucleotides agree with TRBD1. This CDR3 has 16 amino acids. Germline assignment: CDR1 SGHNT and CDR2 YYREEE (reference sequence). V trimming: 2 bases; J trimming: 6 bases; junction bases outside the gene matches: 10. The DNA for the CDR3 is TGTGCCAGCAGCTTTAACAGGGGAATAAGGGCCGGGGAGCTGTTTTTT. Amino acids: CASSFNRGIRAGELFF.

The sample holds a few counts of this clonotype. One end of the junction does not line up with germline, which may come from a read error. The chain carries TRBV10-3 and TRBJ2-2; TRBD1 aligns across 11 bases. CDR3 size: 18 residues. Germline CDR1 reads ENHRY; CDR2 reads SYGVKD. CDR3 in amino acids: CATSDHALDRGHIGELFF. The CDR3 nucleotides are TGTGCCACCAGTGACCACGCCCTGGACAGGGGGCATATCGGGGAGCTGTTTTTT.

This clonotype was counted many times. This chain connects TRBV2 to TRBJ1-5; D is undetermined. Trimming took off 6 bases at V and 3 bases at J, with 6 bases between the two ends. Germline lookup yields CDR1 SNHLY and CDR2 FYNNEI. The CDR3 runs 12 residues. CDR3 amino acids: CASSFFNQPQHF. CDR3 DNA: TGTGCCAGCAGCTTCTTCAATCAGCCCCAGCATTTT.

Worth noting for this clonotype: One junction end disagrees with the germline gene, perhaps due to a read error. The chain has TRBV7-3 and TRBJ1-4; no definite D call. The germline CDR1 and CDR2 sequences are SGHTA and FQGTGA. The CDR3 is 17 amino acids. CDR3 DNA: TGTGCCAGCAGTTTAATCGGCGTACCAGCAACTAATGAAAAACTGTTTTTT. Amino acids: CASSLIGVPATNEKLFF.

This clonotype was seen repeatedly, ten times or more. V and J are TRBV12-3 or TRBV12-4 and TRBJ2-7, with D possibly being TRBD2 (7 bases). Trimming cost V 7 bases and J 6 bases, with 19 bases left between them. CDR3 size: 14 residues. CDR3 in DNA: TGTGCCAGCACCCAAAGGGGGAGGGAAGGCGAGCAGTACTTC. Translated, it gives CASTQRGREGEQYF.

The V call is TRBV5-4, the J call TRBJ1-2, with 7 bases lining up with TRBD1. Germline V gene data show CDR1 as SGHNT and CDR2 as YYREEE (reference sequence). This CDR3 is built from 14 residues. Germline trimming cut 3 bases from V and 3 bases from J; bases unmatched to any gene: 5. The CDR3 sequence is CASSSRGADYGYTF. CDR3 coding DNA: TGTGCCAGCAGCTCCAGGGGGGCCGACTATGGCTACACCTTC.

This clonotype was observed at least ten times. The chain links TRBV28 to TRBJ1-1; D is unresolved. Trimming took off 2 bases at V and 5 bases at J, with 9 bases between the two ends. The germline CDR1 and CDR2 sequences are MDHEN and SYDVKM. The CDR3 consists of 13 residues. The CDR3: CASSLNGVTEAFF. The CDR3 DNA reads as TGTGCCAGCAGTTTAAACGGGGTGACTGAAGCTTTCTTT. Based on the CDR3 plus reference TRBV28 and TRBJ1-1, the full variable domain is DVKVTQSSRYLVKRTGEKVFLECVQDMDHENMFWYRQDPGLGLRLIYFSYDVKMKEKGDIPEGYSVSREKKERFSLILESASTNQTSMYLCASSLNGVTEAFFGQGTRLTVV.

This clonotype was found once. The rearrangement uses TRBV29-1 and TRBJ2-7; D gene ambiguous. From germline, CDR1 is SQVTM and CDR2 ANQGSEA. The CDR3 is 12 residues long. Between the trimmed V and J ends, which lost 6 bases and 2 bases, there was a span of 11 bases. CDR3 coding DNA: TGCAGCGTGTGGGCCAGACCCTACGAGCAGTACTTC. Amino acid sequence: CSVWARPYEQYF.

This chain uses TRBV30 with TRBJ2-5; tentatively, D is TRBD2 (5 bases). The CDR3 totals 13 residues. Germline CDR1 is GTSNPN and CDR2 is SVGIG (reference sequence). V gave up 0 bases and J gave up 4 bases, with 9 bases separating them. CDR3 sequence reads: CAWSVLEGETQYF. For the CDR3, the DNA is TGTGCCTGGAGTGTTCTTGAGGGAGAGACCCAGTACTTC.

This clonotype was detected a few times. This may come from a read error, since a much larger clone is one base off. This rearrangement joins TRBV29-1 to TRBJ1-4; 9 bases are shared with TRBD1. Germline values: CDR1 SQVTM, CDR2 ANQGSEA. J was trimmed by 5 bases and V by 5 bases; bases with no gene match: 3. The CDR3 loop spans 13 amino acids. The CDR3 reads CSVTGGPNEKLFF. DNA of the CDR3: TGCAGCGTTACAGGGGGCCCGAATGAAAAACTGTTTTTT.

This clonotype occurred many times. The gene calls are TRBV15 and TRBJ1-2; possible D gene TRBD1, 5 bases. Trimming took off 5 bases at V and 8 bases at J, with 15 bases between the two ends. The CDR3 covers 13 residues. Per the germline V gene, CDR1 is LNHNV and CDR2 is YYDKDF (reference sequence). The CDR3 nucleotides read TGTGCCACCAGCGGAGCAGGGAGAGCGGGCTACACCTTC. Residues: CATSGAGRAGYTF.

This clonotype has a count of ten or more. The V call is TRBV14, the J call TRBJ1-3, with 7 bases that match TRBD1. The CDR3 totals 16 residues. V shed 2 bases, J shed 4 bases, and the junction held 8 bases outside the gene matches. From germline, CDR1 is SGHDN and CDR2 FVKESK. DNA of the CDR3: TGTGCCAGCAGCCAATTAGAGGGGGCGTCAGGAAACACCATATATTTT. Protein: CASSQLEGASGNTIYF.

This clonotype was found a few times. V gene TRBV29-1 combines with J gene TRBJ2-3, with a possible D match to TRBD2 (6 bases). Trimming shortened V by 3 bases and J by 0 bases, and 10 bases separated the two germline ends. CDR1 is SQVTM and CDR2 is ANQGSEA in the germline V gene. This CDR3 spans 14 amino acids. CDR3 DNA sequence: TGCAGCGTTGAGGGGGGACTTAGCACAGATACGCAGTATTTT. It specifies CSVEGGLSTDTQYF.

The chain recombines TRBV12-3 or TRBV12-4 with TRBJ1-1; 9 bases align to TRBD1. This CDR3 spans 15 amino acids. With V trimmed by 3 bases and J by 6 bases, 8 bases remained unmatched. CDR3 DNA sequence: TGTGCCAGCAGTTTCTATTGGACAGGGGCGCCTGAAGCTTTCTTT. Amino acids: CASSFYWTGAPEAFF.

The table lists this clonotype with many counts. This chain connects TRBV9 to TRBJ2-7; D possibly corresponds to TRBD1 (6 bases). V lost 1 base to trimming and J lost 6 bases, with 17 bases between them. The CDR3 length is 15 residues. Germline-derived CDR1 and CDR2 are SGDLS and YYNGEE. The CDR3 DNA reads as TGTGCCAGCAGCGTACCCCCCACAGGGTTCCCCGAGCAGTACTTC. Encoded protein: CASSVPPTGFPEQYF.